This TCR beta chain was documented in a study of cytomegalovirus exposure and HLA in healthy donors. Overall study findings and caveats: Versus the 666-donor mean, an Asian-associated ancestry cluster reportedly showed fewer N-insertions in a later analysis. When analyzed later, a missense DCLRE1C variant was found to be linked to TCR beta V- and J-gene trimming. Further analysis was carried out later, and it showed several of the most significant clusters appearing linked to common viral pathogens. What was likely a sequencing artifact was a cluster of highly shared sequence variants.

Regarding this clone: Its antigen is currently unknown.

Researchers ran the PCR with 60 Vbeta and 13 Jbeta primers. Some clones are missing from TCRdb's copy, which holds only in-frame ones; the method was immunoSEQ multiplex PCR. Found here are some 180,000 clones, around 75% of them singletons; the top ten hold 1.8%. The length of the CDR3 is 14 residues. Germline assignment: CDR1 GTSNPN and CDR2 SVGIG (reference sequence). The V end was cut by 1 base, the J end by 3 bases, with 7 bases between. J is TRBJ1-6 and V is TRBV30; no reliable D call. Material for sequencing was PBMCs. This TCR was sampled from a woman in her 30s in good health and CMV-seronegative. CDR3 loop: CAWSGAGYNSPLHF. CDR3 coding DNA: TGTGCCTGGAGTGGGGCAGGCTATAATTCACCCCTCCACTTT. The variable domain in full, with the rest retrieved from reference TRBV30 and TRBJ1-6, is SQTIHQWPATLVQPVGSPLSLECTVEGTSNPNLYWYRQAAGRGLQLLFYSVGIGQISSEVPQNLSASRPQDRQFILSSKKLLLSDSGFYLCAWSGAGYNSPLHFGNGTRLTVT.